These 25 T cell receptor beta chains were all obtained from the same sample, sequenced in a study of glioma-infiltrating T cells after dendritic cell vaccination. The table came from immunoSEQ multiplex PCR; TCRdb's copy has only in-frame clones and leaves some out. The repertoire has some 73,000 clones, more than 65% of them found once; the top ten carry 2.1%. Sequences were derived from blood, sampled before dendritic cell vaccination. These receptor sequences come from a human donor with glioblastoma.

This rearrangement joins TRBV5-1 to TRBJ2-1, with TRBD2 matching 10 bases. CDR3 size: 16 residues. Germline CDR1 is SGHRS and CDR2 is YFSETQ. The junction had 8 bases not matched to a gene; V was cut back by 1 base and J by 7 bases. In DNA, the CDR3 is TGCGCCAGCAGCTTGTTAGCTAGCGGGAGTCCGAATGAGCAGTTCTTC. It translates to CASSLLASGSPNEQFF.

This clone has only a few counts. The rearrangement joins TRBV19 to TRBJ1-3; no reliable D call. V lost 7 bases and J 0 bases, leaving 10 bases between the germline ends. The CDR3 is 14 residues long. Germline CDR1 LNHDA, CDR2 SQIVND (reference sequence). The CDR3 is CASINSHSGNTIYF. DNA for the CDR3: TGTGCCAGTATAAACAGCCACTCTGGAAACACCATATATTTT. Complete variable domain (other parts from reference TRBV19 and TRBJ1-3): DGGITQSPKYLFRKEGQNVTLSCEQNLNHDAMYWYRQDPGQGLRLIYYSQIVNDFQKGDIAEGYSVSREKKESFPLTVTSAQKNPTAFYLCASINSHSGNTIYFGEGSWLTVV.

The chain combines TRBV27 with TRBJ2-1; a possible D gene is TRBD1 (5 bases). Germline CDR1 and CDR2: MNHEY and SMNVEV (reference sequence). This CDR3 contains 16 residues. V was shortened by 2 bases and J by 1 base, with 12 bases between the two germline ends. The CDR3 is CASSLVGLGSYNEQFF. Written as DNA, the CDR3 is TGTGCCAGCAGTTTAGTGGGGCTCGGATCCTACAATGAGCAGTTCTTC.

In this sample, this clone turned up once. CDR3 sequence (DNA): TGTGCCAGCAGCTCTCGACAGGGTTCGAATTCACCCCTCCACTTT. It codes for CASSSRQGSNSPLHF. This chain links TRBV21-1 with TRBJ1-6; the DNA was not used to check the table's D call, TRBD1. TRBV21-1 constitutes a pseudogene. The CDR3 runs 15 residues.

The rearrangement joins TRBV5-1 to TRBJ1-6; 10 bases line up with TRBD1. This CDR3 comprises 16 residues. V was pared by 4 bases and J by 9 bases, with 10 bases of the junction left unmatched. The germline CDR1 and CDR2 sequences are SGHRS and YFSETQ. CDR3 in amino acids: CASSPRGQGVSSPLHF. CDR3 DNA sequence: TGCGCCAGCAGCCCGCGAGGACAGGGGGTTAGTTCACCCCTCCACTTT.

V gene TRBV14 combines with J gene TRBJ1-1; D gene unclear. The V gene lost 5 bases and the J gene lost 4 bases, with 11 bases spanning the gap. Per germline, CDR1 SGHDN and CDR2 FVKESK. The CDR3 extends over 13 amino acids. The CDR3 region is CASSAGYPTEAFF. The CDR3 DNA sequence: TGTGCCAGCAGCGCGGGGTACCCCACTGAAGCTTTCTTT.

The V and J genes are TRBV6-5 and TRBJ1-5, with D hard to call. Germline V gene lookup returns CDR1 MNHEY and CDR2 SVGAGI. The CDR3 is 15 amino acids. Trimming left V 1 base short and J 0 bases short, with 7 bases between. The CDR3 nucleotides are TGTGCCAGCAGTTACTATGGGAGTAGCAATCAGCCCCAGCATTTT. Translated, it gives CASSYYGSSNQPQHF.

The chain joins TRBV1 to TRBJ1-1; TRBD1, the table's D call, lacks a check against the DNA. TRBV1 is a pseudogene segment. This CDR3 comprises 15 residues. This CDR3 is CTSSQVEGGNTEAFF. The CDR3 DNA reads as TGCACCAGCAGCCAAGTCGAAGGGGGGAACACTGAAGCTTTCTTT.

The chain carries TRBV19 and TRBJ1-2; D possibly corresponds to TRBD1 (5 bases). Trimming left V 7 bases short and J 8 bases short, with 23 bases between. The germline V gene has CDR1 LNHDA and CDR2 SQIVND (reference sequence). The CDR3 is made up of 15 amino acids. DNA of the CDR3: TGTGCCAGTATAGGGGTGGACAACCTCCCAAGCGGCTACACCTTC. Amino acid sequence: CASIGVDNLPSGYTF.

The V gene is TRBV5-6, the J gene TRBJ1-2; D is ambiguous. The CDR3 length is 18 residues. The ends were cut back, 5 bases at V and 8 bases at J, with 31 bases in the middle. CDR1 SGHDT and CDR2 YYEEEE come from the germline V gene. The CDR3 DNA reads TGTGCCAGCAGTTTCCTATCAGACGGACTGGGCCCGGATTGGGGCTACACCTTC. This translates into CASSFLSDGLGPDWGYTF.

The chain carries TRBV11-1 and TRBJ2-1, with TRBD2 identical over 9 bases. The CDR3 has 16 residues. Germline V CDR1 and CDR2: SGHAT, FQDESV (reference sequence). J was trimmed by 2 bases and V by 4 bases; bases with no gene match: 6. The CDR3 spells CASSSQTSGTYNEQFF. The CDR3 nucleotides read TGTGCCAGCAGCTCTCAGACTAGCGGCACCTACAATGAGCAGTTCTTC.

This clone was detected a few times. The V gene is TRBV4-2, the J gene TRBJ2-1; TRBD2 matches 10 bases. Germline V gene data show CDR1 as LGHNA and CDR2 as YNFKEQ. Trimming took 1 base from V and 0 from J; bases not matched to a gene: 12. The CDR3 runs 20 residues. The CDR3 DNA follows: TGTGCCAGCAGCCAAGTTGTGCCTAGCGGGGGTCTAAGCTCCTACAATGAGCAGTTCTTC. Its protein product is CASSQVVPSGGLSSYNEQFF.

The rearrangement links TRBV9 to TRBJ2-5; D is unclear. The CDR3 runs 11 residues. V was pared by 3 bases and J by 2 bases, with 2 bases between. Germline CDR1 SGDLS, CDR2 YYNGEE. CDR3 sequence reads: CASSAQETQYF. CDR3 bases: TGTGCCAGCAGCGCGCAAGAGACCCAGTACTTC. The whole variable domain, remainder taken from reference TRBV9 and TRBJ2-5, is DSGVTQTPKHLITATGQRVTLRCSPRSGDLSVYWYQQSLDQGLQFLIQYYNGEERAKGNILERFSAQQFPDLHSELNLSSLELGDSALYFCASSAQETQYFGPGTRLLVL.

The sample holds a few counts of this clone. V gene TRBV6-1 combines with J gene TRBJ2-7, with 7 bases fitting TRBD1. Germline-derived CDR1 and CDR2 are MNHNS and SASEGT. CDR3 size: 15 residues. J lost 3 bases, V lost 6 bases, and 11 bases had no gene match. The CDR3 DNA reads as TGTGCCAGCAGCTTTAACAGGGGCGCAAGCTACGAGCAGTACGTC. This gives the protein CASSFNRGASYEQYV.

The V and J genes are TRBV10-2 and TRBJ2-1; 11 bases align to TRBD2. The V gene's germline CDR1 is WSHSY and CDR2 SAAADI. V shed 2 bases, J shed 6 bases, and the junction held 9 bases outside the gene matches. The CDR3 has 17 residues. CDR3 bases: TGCGCCAGCAGTGAGAGACTAGCGGGACCCCTATTCAATGAGCAGTTCTTC. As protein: CASSERLAGPLFNEQFF.

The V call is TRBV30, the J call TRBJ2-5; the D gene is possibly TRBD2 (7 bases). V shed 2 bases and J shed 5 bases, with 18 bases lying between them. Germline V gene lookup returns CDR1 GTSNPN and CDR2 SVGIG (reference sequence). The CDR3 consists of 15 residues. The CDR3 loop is CAWSRGAGVGETQYF. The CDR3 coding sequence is TGTGCCTGGAGTCGGGGGGCAGGGGTAGGGGAGACCCAGTACTTC.

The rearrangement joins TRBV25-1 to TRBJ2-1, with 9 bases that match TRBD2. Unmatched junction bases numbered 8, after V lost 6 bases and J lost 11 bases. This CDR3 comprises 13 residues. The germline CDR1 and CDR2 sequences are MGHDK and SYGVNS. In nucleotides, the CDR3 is TGTGCCAGCAGAGAGACTAGCGGTCAAAAGCAGTTCTTC. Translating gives CASRETSGQKQFF.

The CDR3 here is CASSADRAHEQYV. The CDR3 DNA reads as TGTGCCAGCAGCGCGGACAGGGCCCACGAGCAGTACGTC. The chain employs TRBV7-8 and TRBJ2-7; 8 nucleotides align to TRBD1. The germline gives CDR1 SGHVS, CDR2 FQNEAQ. The J segment lost 5 bases and the V segment lost 5 bases, leaving 5 bases of the junction unmatched. The CDR3 has 13 residues.

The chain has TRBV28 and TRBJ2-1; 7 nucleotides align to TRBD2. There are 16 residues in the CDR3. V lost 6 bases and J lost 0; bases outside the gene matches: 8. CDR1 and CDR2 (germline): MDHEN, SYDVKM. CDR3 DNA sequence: TGTGCCAGCAGCCTGAGGCTAGCGGACTCCTACAATGAGCAGTTCTTC. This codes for CASSLRLADSYNEQFF.

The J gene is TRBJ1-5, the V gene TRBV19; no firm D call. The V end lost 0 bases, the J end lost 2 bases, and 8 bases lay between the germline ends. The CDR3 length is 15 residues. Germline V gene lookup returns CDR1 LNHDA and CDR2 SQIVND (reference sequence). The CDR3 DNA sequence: TGTGCCAGTAGTATAGATTACAGTCGCAATCAGCCCCAGCATTTT. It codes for CASSIDYSRNQPQHF.

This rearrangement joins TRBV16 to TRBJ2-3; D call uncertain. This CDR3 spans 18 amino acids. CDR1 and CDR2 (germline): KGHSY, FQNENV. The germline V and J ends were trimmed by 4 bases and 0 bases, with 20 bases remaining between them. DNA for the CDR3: TGTGCCAGCAGCCCCTCAATTTTTCGGAGCTTGAGCACAGATACGCAGTATTTT. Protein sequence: CASSPSIFRSLSTDTQYF.

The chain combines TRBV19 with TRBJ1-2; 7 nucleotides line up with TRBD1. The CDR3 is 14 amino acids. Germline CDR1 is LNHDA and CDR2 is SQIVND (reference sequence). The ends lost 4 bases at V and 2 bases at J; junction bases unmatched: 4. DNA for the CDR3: TGTGCCAGTAGTAGGGGACAGTTAAACTATGGCTACACCTTC. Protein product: CASSRGQLNYGYTF.

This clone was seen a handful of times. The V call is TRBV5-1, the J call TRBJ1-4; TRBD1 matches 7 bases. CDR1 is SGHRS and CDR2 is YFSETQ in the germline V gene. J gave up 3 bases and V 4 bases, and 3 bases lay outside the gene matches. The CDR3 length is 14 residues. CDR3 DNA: TGCGCCAGCAGCCGGGACAGTTCTAATGAAAAACTGTTTTTT. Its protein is CASSRDSSNEKLFF. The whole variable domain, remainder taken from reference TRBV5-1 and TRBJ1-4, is KAGVTQTPRYLIKTRGQQVTLSCSPISGHRSVSWYQQTPGQGLQFLFEYFSETQRNKGNFPGRFSGRQFSNSRSEMNVSTLELGDSALYLCASSRDSSNEKLFFGSGTQLSVL.

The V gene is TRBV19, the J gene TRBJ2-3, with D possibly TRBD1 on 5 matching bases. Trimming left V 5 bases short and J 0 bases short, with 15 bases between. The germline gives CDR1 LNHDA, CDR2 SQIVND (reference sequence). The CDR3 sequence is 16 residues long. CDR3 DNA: TGTGCCAGTAGTCCCTTTGAGACAGTTAGCACAGATACGCAGTATTTT. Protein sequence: CASSPFETVSTDTQYF.

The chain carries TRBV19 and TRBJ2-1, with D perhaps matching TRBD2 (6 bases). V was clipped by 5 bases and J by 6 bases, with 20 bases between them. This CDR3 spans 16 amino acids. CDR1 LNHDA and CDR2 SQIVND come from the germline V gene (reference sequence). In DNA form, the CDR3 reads TGTGCCAGTAGTCTGGGGACTCCCCAAACGATCAATGAGCAGTTCTTC. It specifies CASSLGTPQTINEQFF.